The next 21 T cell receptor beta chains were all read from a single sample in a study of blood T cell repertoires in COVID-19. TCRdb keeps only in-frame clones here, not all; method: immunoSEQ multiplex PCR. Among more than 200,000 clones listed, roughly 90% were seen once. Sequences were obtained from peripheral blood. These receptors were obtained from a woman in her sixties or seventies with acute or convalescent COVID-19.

CDR3 coding DNA: TGTGCCAGCAGTTACCCGATGCGGGAGGAGCAGTTCTTC. Its protein product is CASSYPMREEQFF. This chain uses TRBV6-2 or TRBV6-3 with TRBJ2-1; TRBD2 agrees at 7 bases. This CDR3 has 13 residues. Germline V CDR1 and CDR2: MNHEY, SVGEGT. V lost 2 bases to trimming and J lost 10 bases; unmatched junction nucleotides: 5.

The CDR3: CASRRSSGSGYTDTQYF. CDR3 nucleotide sequence: TGTGCCAGCAGAAGGTCATCAGGGTCGGGCTACACAGATACGCAGTATTTT. V is TRBV11-2 and J is TRBJ2-3; tentatively, D is TRBD1 (5 bases). The CDR3 is made up of 17 amino acids. Germline-derived CDR1 and CDR2 are SGHAT and FQNNGV. V lost 6 bases, J lost 2 bases, and 21 bases lay in between. Full variable domain (rest looked up from reference TRBV11-2 and TRBJ2-3): EAGVAQSPRYKIIEKRQSVAFWCNPISGHATLYWYQQILGQGPKLLIQFQNNGVVDDSQLPKDRFSAERLKGVDSTLKIQPAKLEDSAVYLCASRRSSGSGYTDTQYFGPGTRLTVL.

CDR3 sequence reads: CASSSPVGRENTEAFF. CDR3 DNA sequence: TGTGCCAGCAGTTCCCCCGTGGGCAGAGAGAACACTGAAGCTTTCTTT. This sequence joins TRBV27 and TRBJ1-1; D not certain. The CDR3 contains 16 residues. Germline lookup yields CDR1 MNHEY and CDR2 SMNVEV (reference sequence). V lost 4 bases to trimming and J lost 1 base, with 16 bases between them.

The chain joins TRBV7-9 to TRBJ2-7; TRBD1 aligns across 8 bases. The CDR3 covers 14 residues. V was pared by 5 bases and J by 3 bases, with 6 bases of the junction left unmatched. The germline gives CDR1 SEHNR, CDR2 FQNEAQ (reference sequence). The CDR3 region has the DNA TGTGCCAGCAGCCGGACAGGGAAGGACTACGAGCAGTACTTC. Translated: CASSRTGKDYEQYF.

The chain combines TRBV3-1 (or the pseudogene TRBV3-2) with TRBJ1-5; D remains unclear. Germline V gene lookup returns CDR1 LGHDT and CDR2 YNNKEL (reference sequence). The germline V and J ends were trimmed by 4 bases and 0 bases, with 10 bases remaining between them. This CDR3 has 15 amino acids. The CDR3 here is CASSPEGFSNQPQHF. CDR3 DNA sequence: TGTGCCAGCAGCCCAGAGGGCTTTAGCAATCAGCCCCAGCATTTT.

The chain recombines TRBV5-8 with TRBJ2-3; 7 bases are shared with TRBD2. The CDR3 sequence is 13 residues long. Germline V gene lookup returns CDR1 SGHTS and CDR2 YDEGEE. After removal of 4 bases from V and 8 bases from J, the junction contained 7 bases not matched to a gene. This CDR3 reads CASSQRQRGTQYF. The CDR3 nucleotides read TGTGCCAGCAGCCAAAGACAGCGGGGTACGCAGTATTTT.

DNA of the CDR3: TGTGCCAGTAGTATTGACAGGGGAAAGGGCGAGCAGTACTTC. It codes for CASSIDRGKGEQYF. The chain joins TRBV19 to TRBJ2-7; 8 bases are shared with TRBD1. The V and J ends lost 3 bases and 6 bases, in that order; junction bases with no gene match: 7. Germline V lookup: CDR1 LNHDA, CDR2 SQIVND (reference sequence). The CDR3 consists of 14 residues.

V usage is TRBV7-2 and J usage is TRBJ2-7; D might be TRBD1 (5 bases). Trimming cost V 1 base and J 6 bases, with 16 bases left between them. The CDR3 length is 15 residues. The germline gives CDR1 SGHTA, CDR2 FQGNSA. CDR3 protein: CASSLGYRPHIEQYF. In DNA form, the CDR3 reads TGTGCCAGCAGCTTAGGGTACAGGCCCCATATCGAGCAGTACTTC.

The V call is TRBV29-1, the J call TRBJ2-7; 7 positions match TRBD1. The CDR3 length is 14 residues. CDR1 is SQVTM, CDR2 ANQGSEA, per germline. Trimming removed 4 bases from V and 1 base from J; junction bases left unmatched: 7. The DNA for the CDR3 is TGCAGCGTTGGAGCCGGGACAGTTTCCTACGAGCAGTACTTC. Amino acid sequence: CSVGAGTVSYEQYF.

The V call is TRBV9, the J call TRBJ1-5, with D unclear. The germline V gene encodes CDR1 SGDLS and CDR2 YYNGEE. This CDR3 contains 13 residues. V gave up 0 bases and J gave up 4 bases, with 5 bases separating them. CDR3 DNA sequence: TGTGCCAGCAGCGTAGCCCCTAATCAGCCCCAGCATTTT. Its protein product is CASSVAPNQPQHF.

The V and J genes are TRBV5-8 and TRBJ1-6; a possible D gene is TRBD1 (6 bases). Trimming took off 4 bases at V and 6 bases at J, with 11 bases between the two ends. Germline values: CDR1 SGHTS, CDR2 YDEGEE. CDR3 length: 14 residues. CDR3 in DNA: TGTGCCAGCAGCCAGGGGAATCGTAATTCACCCCTCCACTTT. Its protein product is CASSQGNRNSPLHF.

CDR3 nucleotide sequence: TGTGCCAGCAGTTTAGGGGGGATCGCTGAAGCTTTCTTT. This encodes CASSLGGIAEAFF. The chain joins TRBV27 to TRBJ1-1, with D perhaps matching TRBD1 (5 bases). The germline V gene has CDR1 MNHEY and CDR2 SMNVEV (reference sequence). This CDR3 has 13 residues. Trimming left V 2 bases short and J 6 bases short, with 10 bases between.

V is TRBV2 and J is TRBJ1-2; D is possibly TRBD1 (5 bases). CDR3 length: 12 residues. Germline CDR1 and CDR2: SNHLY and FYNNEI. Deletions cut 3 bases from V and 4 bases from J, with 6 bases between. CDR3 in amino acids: CASSDTGYGYTF. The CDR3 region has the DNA TGTGCCAGCAGTGACACAGGCTATGGCTACACCTTC.

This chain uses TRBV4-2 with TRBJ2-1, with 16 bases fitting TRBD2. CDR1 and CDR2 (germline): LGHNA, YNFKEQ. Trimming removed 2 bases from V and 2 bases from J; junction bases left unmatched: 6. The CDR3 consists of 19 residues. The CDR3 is CASSQREGTSGGAYNEQFF. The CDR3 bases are TGTGCCAGCAGCCAACGCGAAGGGACTAGCGGGGGGGCCTACAATGAGCAGTTCTTC.

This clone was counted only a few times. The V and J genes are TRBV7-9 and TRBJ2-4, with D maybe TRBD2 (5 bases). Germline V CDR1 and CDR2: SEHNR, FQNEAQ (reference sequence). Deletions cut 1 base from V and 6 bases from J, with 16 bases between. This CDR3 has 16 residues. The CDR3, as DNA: TGTGCCAGCAGCTTAGGCCCGCGGGCGCCCACAAACATTCAGTACTTC. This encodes CASSLGPRAPTNIQYF.

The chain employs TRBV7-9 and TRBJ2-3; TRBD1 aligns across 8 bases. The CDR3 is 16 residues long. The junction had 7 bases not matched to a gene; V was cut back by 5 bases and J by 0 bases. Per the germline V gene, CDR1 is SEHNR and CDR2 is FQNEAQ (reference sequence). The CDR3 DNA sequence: TGTGCCAGCAGCCTAACAGGGGGACGAAGCACAGATACGCAGTATTTT. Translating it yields CASSLTGGRSTDTQYF.

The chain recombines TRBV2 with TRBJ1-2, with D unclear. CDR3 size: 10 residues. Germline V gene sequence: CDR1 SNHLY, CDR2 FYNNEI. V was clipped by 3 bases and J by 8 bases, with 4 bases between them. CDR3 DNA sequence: TGTGCCAGCAGTGATGCGGGCTACACCTTC. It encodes CASSDAGYTF.

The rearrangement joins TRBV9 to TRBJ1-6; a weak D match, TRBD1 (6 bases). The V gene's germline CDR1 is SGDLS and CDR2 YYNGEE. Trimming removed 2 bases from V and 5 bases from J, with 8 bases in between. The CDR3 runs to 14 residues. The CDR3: CASSVTGNNSPLHF. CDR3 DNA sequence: TGTGCCAGCAGCGTTACAGGGAATAATTCACCCCTCCACTTT.

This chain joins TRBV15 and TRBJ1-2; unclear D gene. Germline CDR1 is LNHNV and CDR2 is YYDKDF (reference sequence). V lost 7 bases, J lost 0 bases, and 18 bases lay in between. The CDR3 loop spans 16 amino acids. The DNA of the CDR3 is TGTGCCACCACAACGAAGGAGCCTTTACCTAACTATGGCTACACCTTC. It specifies CATTTKEPLPNYGYTF.

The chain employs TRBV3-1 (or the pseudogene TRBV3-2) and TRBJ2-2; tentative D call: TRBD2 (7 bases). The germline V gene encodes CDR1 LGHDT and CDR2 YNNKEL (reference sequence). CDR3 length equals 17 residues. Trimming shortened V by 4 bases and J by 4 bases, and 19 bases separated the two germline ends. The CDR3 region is CASSPVGGGSGTGELFF. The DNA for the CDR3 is TGTGCCAGCAGCCCCGTAGGCGGGGGCTCGGGCACCGGGGAGCTGTTTTTT.

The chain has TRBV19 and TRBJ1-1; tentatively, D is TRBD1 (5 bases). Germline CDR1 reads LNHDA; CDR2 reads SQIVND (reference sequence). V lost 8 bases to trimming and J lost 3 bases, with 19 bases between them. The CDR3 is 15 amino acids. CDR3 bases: TGTGCCAGTGACCACGGGACTCCCGCCCACACTGAAGCTTTCTTT. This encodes CASDHGTPAHTEAFF.